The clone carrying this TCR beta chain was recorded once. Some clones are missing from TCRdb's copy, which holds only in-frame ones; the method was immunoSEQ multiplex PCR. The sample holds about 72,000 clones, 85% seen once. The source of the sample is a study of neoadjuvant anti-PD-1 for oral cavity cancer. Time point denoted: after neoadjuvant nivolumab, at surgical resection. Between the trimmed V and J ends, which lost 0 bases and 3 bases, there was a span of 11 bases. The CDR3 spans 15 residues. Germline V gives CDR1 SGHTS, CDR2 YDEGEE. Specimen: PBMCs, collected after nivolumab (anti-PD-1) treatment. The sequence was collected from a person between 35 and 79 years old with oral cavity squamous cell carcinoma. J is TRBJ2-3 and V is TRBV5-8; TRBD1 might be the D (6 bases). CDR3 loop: CASSLARGGTDTQYF. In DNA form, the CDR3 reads TGTGCCAGCAGCTTGGCCAGGGGTGGGACAGATACGCAGTATTTT.